Listed here is a single TCR beta chain. The sample belongs to a study of T cells expressing NK-cell markers. CDR1 is SGHDT, CDR2 YYEEEE, per germline. The length of the CDR3 is 14 residues. From the 5' RACE reads, TCRdb lists one entry per CDR3 protein and no DNA. The sample totals approximately 380,000 distinct CDR3 sequences. Sequences were obtained from blood T cells: a sorted CD56 or NKG2C T cell subset, CD4+ or CD8+ T cells, or bulk PBMC T cells (not recorded which). The rearrangement links TRBV5-6 to TRBJ2-7; no DNA is available, so the TRBD1 call from TCRdb remains unchecked. This TCR was recovered from a man aged 18 to 69 in good health. This chain's CDR3 is CASSLRAGAYEQYF.